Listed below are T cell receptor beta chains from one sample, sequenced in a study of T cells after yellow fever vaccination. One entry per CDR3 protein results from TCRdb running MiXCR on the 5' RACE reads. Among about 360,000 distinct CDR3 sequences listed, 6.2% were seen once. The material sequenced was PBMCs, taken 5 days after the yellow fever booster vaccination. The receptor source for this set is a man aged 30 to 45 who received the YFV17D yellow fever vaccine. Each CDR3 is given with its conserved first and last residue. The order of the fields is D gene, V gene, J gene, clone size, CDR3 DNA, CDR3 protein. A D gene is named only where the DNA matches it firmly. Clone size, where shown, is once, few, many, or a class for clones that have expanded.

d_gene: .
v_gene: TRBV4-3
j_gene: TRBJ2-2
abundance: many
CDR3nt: TGCGCCAGCAGCCCTGAACCAAACACCGGGGAGCTGTTTTTT
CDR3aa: CASSPEPNTGELFF

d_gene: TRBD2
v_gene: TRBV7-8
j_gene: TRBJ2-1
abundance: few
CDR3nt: TGTGCCAGCAGCCCCAGGACTAGCGGGAACCACAATGAGCAGTTCTTC
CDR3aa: CASSPRTSGNHNEQFF

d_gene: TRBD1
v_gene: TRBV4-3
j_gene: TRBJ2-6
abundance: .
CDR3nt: TGCGCCAGCAGCAACAGGGGGACTGGGGCCAACGTCCTGACTTTC
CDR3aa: CASSNRGTGANVLTF

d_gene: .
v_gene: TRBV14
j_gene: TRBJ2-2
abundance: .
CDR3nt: TGTGCCAGCAGCATGAACAGGGCAAACACCGGGGAGCTGTTTTTT
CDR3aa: CASSMNRANTGELFF

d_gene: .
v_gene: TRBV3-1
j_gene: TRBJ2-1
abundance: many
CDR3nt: TGTGCCAGCAGCGAACAGGGACAGCAGTTCTTC
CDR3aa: CASSEQGQQFF

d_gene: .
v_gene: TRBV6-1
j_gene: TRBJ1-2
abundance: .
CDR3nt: TGTGCCAGCAAGGACTTTGCTAACTATGGCTACACCTTC
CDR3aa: CASKDFANYGYTF

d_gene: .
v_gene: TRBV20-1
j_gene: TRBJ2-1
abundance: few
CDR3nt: TGCAGTGCTAATCTGGACAGCCACAATGAGCAGTTCTTC
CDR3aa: CSANLDSHNEQFF

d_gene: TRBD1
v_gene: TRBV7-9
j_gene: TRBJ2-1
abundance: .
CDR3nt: TGTGCCAGCAGCTCGGGACAGGGGGCCCGGTATGAGCAGTTCTTC
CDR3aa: CASSSGQGARYEQFF

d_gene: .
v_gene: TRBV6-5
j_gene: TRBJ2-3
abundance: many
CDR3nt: TGTGCCAGCAGTTACTCATGGGGGTCTAGCACAGATACGCAGTATTTT
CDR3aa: CASSYSWGSSTDTQYF

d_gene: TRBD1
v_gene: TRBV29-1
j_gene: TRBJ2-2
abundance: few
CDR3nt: TGCAGCGTTGACAGACAGGGAGAGAACACCGGGGAGCTGTTTTTT
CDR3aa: CSVDRQGENTGELFF

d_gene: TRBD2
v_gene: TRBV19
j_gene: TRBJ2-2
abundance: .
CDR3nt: TGTGCCAGTCTTCCCAAAGGGGGGCTAGCGGGAAATCGCGGGGAGCTGTTTTTT
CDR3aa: CASLPKGGLAGNRGELFF

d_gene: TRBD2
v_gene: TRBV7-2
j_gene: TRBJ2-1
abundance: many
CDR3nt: TGTGCCAGCAGCTTATCCACCAGTAGCGGGGCCAACAATGAGCAGTTCTTC
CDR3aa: CASSLSTSSGANNEQFF

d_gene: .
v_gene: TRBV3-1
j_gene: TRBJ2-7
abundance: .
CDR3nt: TGTGCCAGCAGCCTCACAGGGTTCGAGCAGTACTTC
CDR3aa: CASSLTGFEQYF

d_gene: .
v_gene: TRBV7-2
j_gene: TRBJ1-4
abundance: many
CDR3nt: TGTGCCAGCAGGGAGGAGGTCGTCCAGGGGAAACTGTTTTTT
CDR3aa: CASREEVVQGKLFF

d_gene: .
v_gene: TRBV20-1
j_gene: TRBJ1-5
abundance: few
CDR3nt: TGCAGTGCTAGTTATGGGGGTCAGCCCCAGCATTTT
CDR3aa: CSASYGGQPQHF

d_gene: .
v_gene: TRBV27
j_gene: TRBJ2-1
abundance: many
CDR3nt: TGTGCCACCTTTAGCGGTTACAATGAGCAGTTCTTC
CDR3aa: CATFSGYNEQFF

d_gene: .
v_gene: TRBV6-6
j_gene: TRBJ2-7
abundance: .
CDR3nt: TGTGCCAGCAGTCGAAACAGCGTTAGGGAGCAGTACTTC
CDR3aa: CASSRNSVREQYF

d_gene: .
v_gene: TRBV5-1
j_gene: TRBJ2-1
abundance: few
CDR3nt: TGCGCCAGCAGCCTTAGTCAGGTTGGGAATGAGCAGTTCTTC
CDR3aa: CASSLSQVGNEQFF

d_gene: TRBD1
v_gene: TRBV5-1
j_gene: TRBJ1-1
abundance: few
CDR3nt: TGCGCCAGCAACACAAATACAGGGGGTACTGAAGCTTTCTTT
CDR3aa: CASNTNTGGTEAFF

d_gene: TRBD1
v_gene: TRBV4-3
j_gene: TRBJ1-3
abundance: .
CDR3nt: TGCGCCAGCAGCCAGAGGACAGGAGAAAACACCATATATTTT
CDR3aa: CASSQRTGENTIYF

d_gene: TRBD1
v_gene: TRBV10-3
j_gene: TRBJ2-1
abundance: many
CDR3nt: TGTGCCATCAGTGAGTCGCGCAGGGGGCGCCACAATGAGCAGTTCTTC
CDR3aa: CAISESRRGRHNEQFF

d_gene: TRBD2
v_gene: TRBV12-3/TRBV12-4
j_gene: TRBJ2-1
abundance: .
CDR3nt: TGTGCCAGCAGTTTACTAGCGGGGAACAATGAGCAGTTCTTC
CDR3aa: CASSLLAGNNEQFF

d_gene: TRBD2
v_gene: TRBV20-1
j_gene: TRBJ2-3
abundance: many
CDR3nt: TGCAGTGCTAGAGACCAGGGGACTAGCGGGGGAGCAGATACGCAGTATTTT
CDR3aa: CSARDQGTSGGADTQYF

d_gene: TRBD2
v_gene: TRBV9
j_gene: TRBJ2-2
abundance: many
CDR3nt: TGTGCCAGCAGCACCCAGGCGACTAGCTTGACAGGGGAGCTGTTTTTT
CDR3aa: CASSTQATSLTGELFF

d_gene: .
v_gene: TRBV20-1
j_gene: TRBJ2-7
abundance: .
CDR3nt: TGCAGTTGTACTGGTTTTGTGTACGAGCAGTACTTC
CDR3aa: CSCTGFVYEQYF

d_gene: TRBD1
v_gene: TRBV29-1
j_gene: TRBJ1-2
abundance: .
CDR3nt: TGCAGCGGGGGACAGGGTGGAGGCTACACCTTC
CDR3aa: CSGGQGGGYTF

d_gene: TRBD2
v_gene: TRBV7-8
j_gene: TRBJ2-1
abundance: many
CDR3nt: TGTGCCAGCAGCTTAGTACCGGGACTAGCAAATGAGCAGTTCTTC
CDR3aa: CASSLVPGLANEQFF

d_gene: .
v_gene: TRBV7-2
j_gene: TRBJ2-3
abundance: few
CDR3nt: TGTGCCAGCAGTCGCCCGGCTTCCACAGATACGCAGTATTTT
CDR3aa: CASSRPASTDTQYF

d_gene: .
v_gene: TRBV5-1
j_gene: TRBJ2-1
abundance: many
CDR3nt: TGCGCCAGCAGGCGGGACGTCTACAATGAGCAGTTCTTC
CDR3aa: CASRRDVYNEQFF

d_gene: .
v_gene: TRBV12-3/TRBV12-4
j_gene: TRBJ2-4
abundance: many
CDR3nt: TGTGCCAGCAGTCTTAACAGGTGGAACATTCAGTACTTC
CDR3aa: CASSLNRWNIQYF

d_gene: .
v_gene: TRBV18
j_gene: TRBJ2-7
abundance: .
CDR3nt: TGTGCCAGCTCACAGGCCACAGATTACTACGAGCAGTACTTC
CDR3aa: CASSQATDYYEQYF

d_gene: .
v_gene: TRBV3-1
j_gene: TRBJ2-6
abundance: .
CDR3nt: TGTGCCAGCAGCCAAGAAACTATCTCTGGGGCCAACGTCCTGACTTTC
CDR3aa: CASSQETISGANVLTF

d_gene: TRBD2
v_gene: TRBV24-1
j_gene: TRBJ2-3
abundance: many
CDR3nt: TGTGCCACCAGTGAATCTAGCGGGAGGGCGGGCACAGATACGCAGTATTTT
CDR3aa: CATSESSGRAGTDTQYF

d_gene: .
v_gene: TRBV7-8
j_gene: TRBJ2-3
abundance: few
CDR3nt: TGTGCCAGCAGCTTAGACGCTCCGGCGGATACGCAGTATTTT
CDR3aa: CASSLDAPADTQYF

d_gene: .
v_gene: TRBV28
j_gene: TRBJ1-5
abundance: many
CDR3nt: TGTGCCAGCAGTCCCGAGAGGAGCAGGGGAAGGCAGCCCCAGCATTTT
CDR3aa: CASSPERSRGRQPQHF

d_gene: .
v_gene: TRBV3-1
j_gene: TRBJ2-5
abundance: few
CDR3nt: TGTGCCAGCAGCCGACCCGATGGGACCCAGTACTTC
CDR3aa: CASSRPDGTQYF

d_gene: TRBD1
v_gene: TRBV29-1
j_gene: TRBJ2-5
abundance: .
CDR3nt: TGCAGCGTTGAAGATGCCGGGACAGGGGCCCCAGAGACCCAGTACTTC
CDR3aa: CSVEDAGTGAPETQYF

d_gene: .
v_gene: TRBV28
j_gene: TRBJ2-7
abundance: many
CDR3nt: TGTGCCAGCAGTGACTCGGCAGGTCGTAACGAGCAGTACTTC
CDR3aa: CASSDSAGRNEQYF

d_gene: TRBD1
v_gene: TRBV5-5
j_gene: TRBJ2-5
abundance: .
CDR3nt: TGTGCCAGCAGCAGAATACAGGGGGATCAAGAGACCCAGTACTTC
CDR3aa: CASSRIQGDQETQYF

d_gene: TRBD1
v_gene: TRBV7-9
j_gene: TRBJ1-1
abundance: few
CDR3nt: TGTGCCAGCAGCTTCTCACCAGGGGGCGTCTACGAAGCTTTCTTT
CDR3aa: CASSFSPGGVYEAFF

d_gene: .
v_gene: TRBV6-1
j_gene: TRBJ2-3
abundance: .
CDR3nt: TGTGCCAGCAGTCCTTATGTTAGCACAGATACGCAGTATTTT
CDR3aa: CASSPYVSTDTQYF

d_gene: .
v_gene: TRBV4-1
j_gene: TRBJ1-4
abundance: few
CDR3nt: TGCGCCAGCAGCCAACGCAGGGGTGAAACTAATGAAAAACTGTTTTTT
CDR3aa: CASSQRRGETNEKLFF

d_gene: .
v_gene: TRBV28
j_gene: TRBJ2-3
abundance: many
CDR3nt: TGTGCCAGTCGTCGCCCGGAGTGGACAGATACGCAGTATTTT
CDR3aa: CASRRPEWTDTQYF

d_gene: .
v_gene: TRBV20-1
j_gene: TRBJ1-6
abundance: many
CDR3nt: TGCAGTGCTAGAGAACGCTTAATCGAGAATTCACCCCTCCACTTT
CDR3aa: CSARERLIENSPLHF

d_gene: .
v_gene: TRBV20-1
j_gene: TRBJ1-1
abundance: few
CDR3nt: TGCAGTGCTAGAGCATCGGTTTCGAGGCCTGAAGCTTTCTTT
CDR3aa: CSARASVSRPEAFF

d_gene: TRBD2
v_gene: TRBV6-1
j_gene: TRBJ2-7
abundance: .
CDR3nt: TGTGCCAGCAGTCGACTAGCGGGAGGGGTCGGGCAGTACTTC
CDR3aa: CASSRLAGGVGQYF

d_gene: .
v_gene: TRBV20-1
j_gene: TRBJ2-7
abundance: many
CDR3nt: TGCAGTGCCTCGCAGGGAATCCACGAGCAGTACTTC
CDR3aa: CSASQGIHEQYF

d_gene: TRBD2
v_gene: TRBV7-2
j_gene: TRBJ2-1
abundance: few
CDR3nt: TGTGCCAGCCAGCGGGAGGGTCCCTACAATGAGCAGTTCTTC
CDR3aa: CASQREGPYNEQFF

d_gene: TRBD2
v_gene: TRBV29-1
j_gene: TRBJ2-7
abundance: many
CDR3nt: TGCAGCGTTGAACGCGGGGAGGGCCTGCTGTACTTC
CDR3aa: CSVERGEGLLYF

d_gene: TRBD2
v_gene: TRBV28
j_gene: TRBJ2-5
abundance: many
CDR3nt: TGTGCCAGCAGCTGGGGGGGAATGGAGACCCAGTACTTC
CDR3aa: CASSWGGMETQYF

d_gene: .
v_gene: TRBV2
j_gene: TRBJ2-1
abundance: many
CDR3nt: TGTGCCAGCAGTGTCGGGGGCGGCTCCTACAATGAGCAGTTCTTC
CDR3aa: CASSVGGGSYNEQFF

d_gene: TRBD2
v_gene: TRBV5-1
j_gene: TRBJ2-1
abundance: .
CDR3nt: TGCGCCAGCAGCTTCGGGGGTAGCGGGAGTGTCACTGAGCAGTTCTTC
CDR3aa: CASSFGGSGSVTEQFF

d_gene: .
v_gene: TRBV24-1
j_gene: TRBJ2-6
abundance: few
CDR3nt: TGTGCCTCTTCTTTCCCCGCAGGGGCCAACGTCCTGACTTTC
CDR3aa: CASSFPAGANVLTF

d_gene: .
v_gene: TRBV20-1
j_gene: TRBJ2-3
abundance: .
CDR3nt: TGCAGTGCAGCTGGGCCCGTGATAGATACGCAGTATTTT
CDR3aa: CSAAGPVIDTQYF

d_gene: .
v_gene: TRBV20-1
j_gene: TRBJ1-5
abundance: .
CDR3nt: TGCAGTGCGAGGACAGACAATCAGCCCCAGCATTTT
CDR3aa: CSARTDNQPQHF

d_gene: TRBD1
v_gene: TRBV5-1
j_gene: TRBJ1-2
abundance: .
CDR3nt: TGCGCCAGCAGCAGGGGACAGACTAACTATGGCTACACCTTC
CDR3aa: CASSRGQTNYGYTF

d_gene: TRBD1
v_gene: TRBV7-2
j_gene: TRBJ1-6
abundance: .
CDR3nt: TGTGCCAGCAGCACGACAGGGATAGAGGGGAGACCCCTCCACTTT
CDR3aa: CASSTTGIEGRPLHF

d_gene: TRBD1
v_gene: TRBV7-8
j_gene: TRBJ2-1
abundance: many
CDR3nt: TGTGCCAGCAGCTTGGGCAGGGGGCAAGAGCAGTTCTTC
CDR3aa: CASSLGRGQEQFF